This T cell receptor (beta chain) was retrieved from a study of T cells after yellow fever vaccination. Study-level background: SMART-Seq v4 Ultra Low Input prepared libraries from low-cell fractions.

As TCR cDNA was made by 5'RACE template switching, a universal primer site and UMIs were added. One entry per CDR3 protein results from TCRdb running MiXCR on the 5' RACE reads. Found here are fewer than 500,000 distinct CDR3 sequences, under 20% of them singletons; the top ten hold 15% to 20%. The CDR3 spans 13 residues. V shed 3 bases and J shed 2 bases, with 5 bases lying between them. The germline V gene has CDR1 SGHVS and CDR2 FNYEAQ. General study results and limits: At under 97% for CD4 and 75% to 90% for CD8, most primary-vaccination clones showed up again after the booster. Any FACS-sorted repertoire could hold abundant clonotypes that contaminate it from the bulk population.

About this clonotype: No antigen is known for it.

The clonotype originates from a young man who received the YFV17D yellow fever vaccine. The rearrangement joins TRBV7-6 to TRBJ2-1; D call uncertain. Source: PBMCs, taken before the yellow fever booster vaccination. CDR3 protein: CASSFQTYNEQFF. The CDR3 coding sequence is TGTGCCAGCAGCTTCCAGACCTACAATGAGCAGTTCTTC.